The 10 T cell receptor beta chains below all came from one sample that was sequenced in a study of shared clonotypes between healthy human individuals. Data came from immunoSEQ multiplex PCR; TCRdb stores just in-frame clones and leaves some out. The table lists around 200,000 clones, roughly 70% of them singletons. The sequencing input was memory CD4+ T cells sorted from blood. Described subset: CD45RA-negative fraction. The receptors derive from a man aged 25 to 40 in good health.

This clone was seen only once. DNA for the CDR3: TGTGCCAGCAGCTTCAGGCGTGTCCTCTCCTACGAGCAGTACTTC. Amino acid sequence: CASSFRRVLSYEQYF. The chain uses TRBV11-2 and TRBJ2-7; D gene ambiguous. Germline V CDR1 and CDR2: SGHAT, FQNNGV. The CDR3 runs 15 residues. V lost 3 bases and J 0 bases, leaving 12 bases between the germline ends.

The chain uses TRBV5-1 and TRBJ2-7; D is possibly TRBD2 (5 bases). The germline CDR1 and CDR2 sequences are SGHRS and YFSETQ. V was shortened by 3 bases and J by 4 bases, with 11 bases between the two germline ends. The CDR3 length is 13 residues. CDR3 sequence (DNA): TGCGCCAGCAGCTACCCGGGAAGATACGAGCAGTACTTC. Translated: CASSYPGRYEQYF.

This rearrangement joins TRBV5-1 to TRBJ2-5; TRBD1 matches 7 bases. Germline V gene lookup returns CDR1 SGHRS and CDR2 YFSETQ. The CDR3 contains 13 residues. The V segment lost 5 bases and the J segment 4 bases; nucleotides outside the gene matches: 5. In DNA, the CDR3 is TGCGCCAGCAGATTCGGACAGGTAGAGACCCAGTACTTC. As protein: CASRFGQVETQYF. The variable domain in full, completed from reference TRBV5-1 and TRBJ2-5, reads KAGVTQTPRYLIKTRGQQVTLSCSPISGHRSVSWYQQTPGQGLQFLFEYFSETQRNKGNFPGRFSGRQFSNSRSEMNVSTLELGDSALYLCASRFGQVETQYFGPGTRLLVL.

This rearrangement joins TRBV10-2 to TRBJ2-1, with D possibly TRBD2 on 5 matching bases. This CDR3 spans 15 amino acids. Germline-derived CDR1 and CDR2 are WSHSY and SAAADI. Trimming pared 4 bases from V and 0 bases from J, leaving 10 bases between. The CDR3 DNA sequence: TGCGCCAGCAGTGTCCAGCGGACCTCCTACAATGAGCAGTTCTTC. Its translation is CASSVQRTSYNEQFF.

This clone has a handful of counts. The chain is built from TRBV4-3 and TRBJ2-5; tentatively, D is TRBD1 (5 bases). In germline, CDR1 is LGHNA, CDR2 YSLEER. The V end lost 0 bases, the J end lost 3 bases, and 5 bases lay between the germline ends. The CDR3 loop spans 13 amino acids. The CDR3: CASSQDREETQYF. CDR3 bases: TGCGCCAGCAGCCAAGACAGGGAAGAGACCCAGTACTTC.

This clone was counted between two and nine times. V is TRBV2 and J is TRBJ2-6; D is uncertain. Germline CDR1 SNHLY, CDR2 FYNNEI. The germline V and J ends were trimmed by 7 bases and 0 bases, with 10 bases remaining between them. The CDR3 loop spans 15 amino acids. CDR3 loop: CASTTETSGANVLTF. The CDR3 DNA reads as TGTGCCAGCACCACAGAAACCTCTGGGGCCAACGTCCTGACTTTC.

This sequence joins TRBV7-2 and TRBJ2-1, with TRBD2 as a possible D gene (7 bases). This CDR3 is 15 amino acids long. CDR1 SGHTA and CDR2 FQGNSA come from the germline V gene. Trimming removed 4 bases from V and 2 bases from J, with 12 bases in between. CDR3 loop: CASSWGLAAYNEQFF. For the CDR3, the DNA is TGTGCCAGCAGCTGGGGGCTAGCGGCCTACAATGAGCAGTTCTTC.

The chain joins TRBV28 to TRBJ1-1; TRBD1 is a possible D gene (6 bases). CDR1 and CDR2 from the germline V gene are MDHEN and SYDVKM. The V end was cut by 5 bases, the J end by 0 bases, with 13 bases between. The CDR3 spans 15 residues. Here the CDR3 DNA reads TGTGCCAGCAGTCCCCCCGGACAGTTGAACACTGAAGCTTTCTTT. This sequence encodes CASSPPGQLNTEAFF. Supplemented by reference TRBV28 and TRBJ1-1, the full variable domain reads DVKVTQSSRYLVKRTGEKVFLECVQDMDHENMFWYRQDPGLGLRLIYFSYDVKMKEKGDIPEGYSVSREKKERFSLILESASTNQTSMYLCASSPPGQLNTEAFFGQGTRLTVV.

This clone was observed a few times. The chain has TRBV5-4 and TRBJ2-7; D not certain. This CDR3 is built from 15 residues. The germline CDR1 and CDR2 sequences are SGHNT and YYREEE (reference sequence). Trimming took off 4 bases at V and 0 bases at J, with 14 bases between the two ends. The CDR3 sequence: CASSGQDFLSYEQYF. DNA of the CDR3: TGTGCCAGCAGCGGCCAAGACTTCCTCTCCTACGAGCAGTACTTC.

The chain links TRBV21-1 to TRBJ2-7; the table's TRBD2 call for D was not verified on the DNA. TRBV21-1 is described as a pseudogene. The CDR3 runs to 14 residues. In DNA, the CDR3 is TGTGCCAGCAGCAAAATCCATGAGGTATGCGAGCAGTACTTC. Translating it yields CASSKIHEVCEQYF.